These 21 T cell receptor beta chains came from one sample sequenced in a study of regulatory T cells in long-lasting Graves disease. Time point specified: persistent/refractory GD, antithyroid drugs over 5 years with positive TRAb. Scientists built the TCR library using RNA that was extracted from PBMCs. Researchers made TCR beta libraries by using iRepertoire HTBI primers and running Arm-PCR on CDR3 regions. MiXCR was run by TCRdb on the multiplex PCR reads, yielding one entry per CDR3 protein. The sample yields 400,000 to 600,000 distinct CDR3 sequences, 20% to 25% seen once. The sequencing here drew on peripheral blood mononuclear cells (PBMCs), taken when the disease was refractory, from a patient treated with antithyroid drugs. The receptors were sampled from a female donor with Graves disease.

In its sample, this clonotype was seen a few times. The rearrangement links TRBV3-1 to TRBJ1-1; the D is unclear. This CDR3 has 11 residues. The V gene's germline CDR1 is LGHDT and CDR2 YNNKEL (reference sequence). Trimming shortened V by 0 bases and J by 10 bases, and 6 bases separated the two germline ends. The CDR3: CASSQDRRAFF. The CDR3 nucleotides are TGTGCCAGCAGCCAAGACAGAAGAGCTTTCTTT.

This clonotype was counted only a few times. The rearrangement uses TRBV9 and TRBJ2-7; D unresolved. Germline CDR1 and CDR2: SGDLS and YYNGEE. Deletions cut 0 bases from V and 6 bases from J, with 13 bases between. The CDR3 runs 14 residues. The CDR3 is CASSVEIVSGEQYF. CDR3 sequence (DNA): TGTGCCAGCAGCGTAGAGATCGTCTCGGGCGAGCAGTACTTC.

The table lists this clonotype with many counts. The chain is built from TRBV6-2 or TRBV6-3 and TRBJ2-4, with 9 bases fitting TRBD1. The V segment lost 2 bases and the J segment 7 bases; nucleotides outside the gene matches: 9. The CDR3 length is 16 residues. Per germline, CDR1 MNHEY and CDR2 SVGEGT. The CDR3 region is CASSYPRDRATNIQYF. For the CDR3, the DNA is TGTGCCAGCAGTTACCCGAGGGACAGGGCGACGAACATTCAGTACTTC.

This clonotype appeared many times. DNA for the CDR3: TGTGCCAGCAGCCCCGGAGGGAGCGGTGGCTACACCTTC. Its translation: CASSPGGSGGYTF. The chain is built from TRBV11-2 and TRBJ1-2; D call uncertain. Germline assignment: CDR1 SGHAT and CDR2 FQNNGV. The CDR3 spans 13 residues. Trimming stripped 5 bases from V and 7 bases from J, with 14 bases between. Full variable domain (remainder filled in from reference TRBV11-2 and TRBJ1-2): EAGVAQSPRYKIIEKRQSVAFWCNPISGHATLYWYQQILGQGPKLLIQFQNNGVVDDSQLPKDRFSAERLKGVDSTLKIQPAKLEDSAVYLCASSPGGSGGYTFGSGTRLTVV.

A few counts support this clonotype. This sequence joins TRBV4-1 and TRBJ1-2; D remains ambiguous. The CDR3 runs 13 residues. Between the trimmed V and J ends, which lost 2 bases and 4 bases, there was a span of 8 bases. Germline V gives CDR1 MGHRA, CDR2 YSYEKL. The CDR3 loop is CASSQSGVYGYTF. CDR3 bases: TGCGCCAGCAGCCAATCGGGAGTCTATGGCTACACCTTC.

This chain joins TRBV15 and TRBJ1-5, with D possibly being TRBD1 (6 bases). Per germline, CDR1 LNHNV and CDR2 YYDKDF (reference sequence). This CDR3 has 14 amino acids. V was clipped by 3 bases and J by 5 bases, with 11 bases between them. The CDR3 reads CATSSEGEDQPQHF. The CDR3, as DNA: TGTGCCACCAGCAGCGAGGGGGAGGATCAGCCCCAGCATTTT.

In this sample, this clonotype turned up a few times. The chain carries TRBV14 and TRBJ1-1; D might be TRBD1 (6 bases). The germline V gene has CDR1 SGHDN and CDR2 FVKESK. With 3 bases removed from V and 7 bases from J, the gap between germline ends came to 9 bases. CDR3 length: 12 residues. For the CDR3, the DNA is TGTGCCAGCAGCCACCAGGACAGTGAAGCTTTCTTT. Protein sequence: CASSHQDSEAFF.

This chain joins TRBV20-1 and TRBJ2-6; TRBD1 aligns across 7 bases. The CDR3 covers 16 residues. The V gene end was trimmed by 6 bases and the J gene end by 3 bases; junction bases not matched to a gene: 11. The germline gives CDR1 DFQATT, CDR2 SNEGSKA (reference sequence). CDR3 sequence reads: CSATTGVYVGANVLTF. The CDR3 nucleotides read TGCAGTGCCACAACAGGGGTTTACGTTGGGGCCAACGTCCTGACTTTC.

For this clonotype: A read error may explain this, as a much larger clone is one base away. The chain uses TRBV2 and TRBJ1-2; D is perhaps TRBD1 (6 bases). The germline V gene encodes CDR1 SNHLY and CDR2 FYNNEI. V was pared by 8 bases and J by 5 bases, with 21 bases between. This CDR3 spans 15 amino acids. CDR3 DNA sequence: TGTGCCAGCGGTTTATATTCTGACAGGAGGTATGGCTACACCTTC. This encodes CASGLYSDRRYGYTF.

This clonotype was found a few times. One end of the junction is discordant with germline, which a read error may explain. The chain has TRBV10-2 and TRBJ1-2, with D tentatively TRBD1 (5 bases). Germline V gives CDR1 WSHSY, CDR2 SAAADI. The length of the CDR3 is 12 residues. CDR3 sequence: CASGTANYGHTF. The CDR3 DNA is TGCGCCAGCGGGACGGCAAACTATGGCCACACCTTC.

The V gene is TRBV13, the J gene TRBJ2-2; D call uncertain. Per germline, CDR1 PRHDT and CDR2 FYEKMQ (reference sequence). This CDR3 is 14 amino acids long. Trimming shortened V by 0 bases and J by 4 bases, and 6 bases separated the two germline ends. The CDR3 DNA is TGTGCCAGCAGCTTAGGAGCATCCACCGGGGAGCTGTTTTTT. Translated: CASSLGASTGELFF.

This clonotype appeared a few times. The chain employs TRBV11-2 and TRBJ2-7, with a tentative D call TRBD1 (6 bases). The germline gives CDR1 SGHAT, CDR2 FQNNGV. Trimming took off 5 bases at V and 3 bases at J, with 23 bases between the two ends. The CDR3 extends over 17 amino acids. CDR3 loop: CASSPHLGRGVGYEQYF. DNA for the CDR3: TGTGCCAGCAGCCCCCATTTGGGCAGGGGAGTAGGCTACGAGCAGTACTTC.

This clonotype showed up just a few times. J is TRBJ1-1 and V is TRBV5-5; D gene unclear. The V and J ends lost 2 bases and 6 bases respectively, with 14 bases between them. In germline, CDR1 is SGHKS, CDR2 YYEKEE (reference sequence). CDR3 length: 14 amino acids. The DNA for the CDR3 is TGTGCCAGCAGCTTAGGTGTCCCCAGCTCTGAAGCTTTCTTT. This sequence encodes CASSLGVPSSEAFF. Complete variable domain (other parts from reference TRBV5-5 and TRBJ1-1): DAGVTQSPTHLIKTRGQQVTLRCSPISGHKSVSWYQQVLGQGPQFIFQYYEKEERGRGNFPDRFSARQFPNYSSELNVNALLLGDSALYLCASSLGVPSSEAFFGQGTRLTVV.

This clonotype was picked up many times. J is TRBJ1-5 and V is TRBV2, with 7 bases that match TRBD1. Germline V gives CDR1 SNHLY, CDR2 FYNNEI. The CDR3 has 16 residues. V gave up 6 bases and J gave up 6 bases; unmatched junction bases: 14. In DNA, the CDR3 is TGTGCCAGCAGGAACACAGGACAGGCCCCGGGTCAGCCCCAGCATTTT. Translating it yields CASRNTGQAPGQPQHF.

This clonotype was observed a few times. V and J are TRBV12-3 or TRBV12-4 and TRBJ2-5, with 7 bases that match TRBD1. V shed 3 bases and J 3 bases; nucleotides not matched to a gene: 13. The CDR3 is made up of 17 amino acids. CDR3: CASSFSPSTGTKETQYF. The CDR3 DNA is TGTGCCAGCAGTTTCTCCCCCTCGACAGGGACCAAAGAGACCCAGTACTTC.

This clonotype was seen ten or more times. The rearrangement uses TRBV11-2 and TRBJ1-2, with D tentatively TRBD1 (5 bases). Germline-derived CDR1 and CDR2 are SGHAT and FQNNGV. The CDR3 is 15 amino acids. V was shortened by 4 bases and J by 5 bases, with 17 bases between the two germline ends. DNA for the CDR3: TGTGCCAGCAGCTCCGGAGGGACTTTACCTTATGGCTACACCTTC. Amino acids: CASSSGGTLPYGYTF.

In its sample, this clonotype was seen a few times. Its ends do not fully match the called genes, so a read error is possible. The CDR3 DNA is TGCAGCGCTACCCGGGGGTTATTGTACGAGCAGTACTTC. Encoded protein: CSATRGLLYEQYF. The chain joins TRBV20-1 to TRBJ2-7, with D perhaps TRBD2 (6 bases). The length of the CDR3 is 13 residues. Germline-derived CDR1 and CDR2 are DFQATT and SNEGSKA (reference sequence).

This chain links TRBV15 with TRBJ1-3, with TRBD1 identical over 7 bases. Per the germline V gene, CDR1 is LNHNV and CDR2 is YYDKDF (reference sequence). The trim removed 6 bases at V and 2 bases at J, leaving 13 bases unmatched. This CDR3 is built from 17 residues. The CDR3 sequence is CATRDTRQGATGNTIYF. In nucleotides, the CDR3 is TGTGCCACCAGAGATACCCGACAGGGAGCAACTGGAAACACCATATATTTT.

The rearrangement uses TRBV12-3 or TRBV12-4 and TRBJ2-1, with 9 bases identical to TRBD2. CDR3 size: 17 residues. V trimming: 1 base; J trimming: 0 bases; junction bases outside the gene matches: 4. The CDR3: CASSLVASGASYNEQFF. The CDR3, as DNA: TGTGCCAGCAGTTTAGTGGCTAGCGGGGCCTCCTACAATGAGCAGTTCTTC.

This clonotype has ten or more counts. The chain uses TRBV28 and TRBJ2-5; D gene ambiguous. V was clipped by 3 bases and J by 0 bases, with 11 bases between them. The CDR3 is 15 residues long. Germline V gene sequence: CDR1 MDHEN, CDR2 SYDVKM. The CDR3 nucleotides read TGTGCCAGCAGTTTCGGTAGCCCTTACCAAGAGACCCAGTACTTC. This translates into CASSFGSPYQETQYF.

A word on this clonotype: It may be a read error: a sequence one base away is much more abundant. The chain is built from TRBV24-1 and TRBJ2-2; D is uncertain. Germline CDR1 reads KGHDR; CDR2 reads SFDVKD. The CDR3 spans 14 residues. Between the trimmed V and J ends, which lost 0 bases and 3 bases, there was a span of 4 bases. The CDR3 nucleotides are TGTGCCACCAGTGATTTGAGCCACACCGGGGAGCTGTTTTTT. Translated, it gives CATSDLSHTGELFF.